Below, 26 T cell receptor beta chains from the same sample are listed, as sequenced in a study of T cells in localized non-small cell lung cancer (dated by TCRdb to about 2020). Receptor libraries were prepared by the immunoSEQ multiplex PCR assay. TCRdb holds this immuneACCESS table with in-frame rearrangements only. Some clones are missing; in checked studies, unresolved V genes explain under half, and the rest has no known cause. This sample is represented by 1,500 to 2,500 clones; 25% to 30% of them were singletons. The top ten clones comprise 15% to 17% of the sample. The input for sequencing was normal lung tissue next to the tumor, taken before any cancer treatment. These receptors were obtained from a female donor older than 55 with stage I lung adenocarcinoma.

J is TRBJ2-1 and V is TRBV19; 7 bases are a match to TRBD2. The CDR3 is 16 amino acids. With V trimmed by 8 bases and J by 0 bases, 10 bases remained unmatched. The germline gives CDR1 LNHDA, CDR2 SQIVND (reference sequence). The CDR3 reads CASGSSGLGSYNEQFF. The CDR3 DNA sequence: TGTGCCAGTGGGAGTAGCGGGTTGGGCTCCTACAATGAGCAGTTCTTC. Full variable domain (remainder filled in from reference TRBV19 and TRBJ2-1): DGGITQSPKYLFRKEGQNVTLSCEQNLNHDAMYWYRQDPGQGLRLIYYSQIVNDFQKGDIAEGYSVSREKKESFPLTVTSAQKNPTAFYLCASGSSGLGSYNEQFFGPGTRLTVL.

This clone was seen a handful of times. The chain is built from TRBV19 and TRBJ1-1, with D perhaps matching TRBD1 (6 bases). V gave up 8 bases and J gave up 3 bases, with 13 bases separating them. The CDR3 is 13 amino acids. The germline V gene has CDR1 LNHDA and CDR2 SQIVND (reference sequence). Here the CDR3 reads CASGSKGDTEAFF. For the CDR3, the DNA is TGTGCCAGTGGAAGCAAGGGGGACACTGAAGCTTTCTTT.

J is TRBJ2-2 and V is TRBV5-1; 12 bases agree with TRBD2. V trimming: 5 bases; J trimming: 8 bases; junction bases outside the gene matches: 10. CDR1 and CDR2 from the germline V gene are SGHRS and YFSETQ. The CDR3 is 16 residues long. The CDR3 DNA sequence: TGCGCCAGCAGTTCTAACGGACTAGCGGGATCAGGGGAGCTGTTTTTT. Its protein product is CASSSNGLAGSGELFF.

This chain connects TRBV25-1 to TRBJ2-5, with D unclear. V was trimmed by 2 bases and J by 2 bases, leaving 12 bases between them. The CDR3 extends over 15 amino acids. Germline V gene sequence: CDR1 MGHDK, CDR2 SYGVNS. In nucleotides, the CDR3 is TGTGCCAGCAGTGAACCTCGGCTTTTACAAGAGACCCAGTACTTC. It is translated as CASSEPRLLQETQYF.

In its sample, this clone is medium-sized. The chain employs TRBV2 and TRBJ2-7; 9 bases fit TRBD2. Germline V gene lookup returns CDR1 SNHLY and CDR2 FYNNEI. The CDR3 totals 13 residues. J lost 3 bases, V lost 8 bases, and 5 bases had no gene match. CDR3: CASAGGLVYEQYF. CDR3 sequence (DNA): TGTGCCAGCGCGGGGGGGTTAGTCTACGAGCAGTACTTC.

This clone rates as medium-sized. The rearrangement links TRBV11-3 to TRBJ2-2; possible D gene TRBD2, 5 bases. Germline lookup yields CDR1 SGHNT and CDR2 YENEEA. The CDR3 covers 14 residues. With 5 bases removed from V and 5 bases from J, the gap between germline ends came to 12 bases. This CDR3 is CASSPPPGTGELFF. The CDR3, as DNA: TGTGCCAGCAGCCCCCCCCCGGGGACCGGGGAGCTGTTTTTT.

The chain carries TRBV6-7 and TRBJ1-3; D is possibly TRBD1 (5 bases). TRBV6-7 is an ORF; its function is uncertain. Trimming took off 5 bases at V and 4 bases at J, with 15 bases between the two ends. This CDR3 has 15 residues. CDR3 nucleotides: TGTGCCAGCAGTGAAGGGGACCCTCGAGGAAACACCATATATTTT. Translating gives CASSEGDPRGNTIYF.

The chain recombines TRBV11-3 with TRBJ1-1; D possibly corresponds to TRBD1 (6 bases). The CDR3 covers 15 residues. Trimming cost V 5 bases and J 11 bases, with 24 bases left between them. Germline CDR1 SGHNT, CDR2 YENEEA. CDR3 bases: TGTGCCAGCAGCCAGATGGCGGCAGGGGAGGTGCGGGCTTTCTTT. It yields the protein CASSQMAAGEVRAFF. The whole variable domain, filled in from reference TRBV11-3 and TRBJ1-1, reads EAGVVQSPRYKIIEKKQPVAFWCNPISGHNTLYWYLQNLGQGPELLIRYENEEAVDDSQLPKDRFSAERLKGVDSTLKIQPAELGDSAVYLCASSQMAAGEVRAFFGQGTRLTVV.

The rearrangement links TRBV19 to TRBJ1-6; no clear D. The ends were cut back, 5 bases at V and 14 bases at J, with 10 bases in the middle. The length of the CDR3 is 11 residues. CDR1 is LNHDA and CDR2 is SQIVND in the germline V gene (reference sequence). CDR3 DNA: TGTGCCAGTAGTTCGGCAGGAACCCTCCACTTT. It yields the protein CASSSAGTLHF.

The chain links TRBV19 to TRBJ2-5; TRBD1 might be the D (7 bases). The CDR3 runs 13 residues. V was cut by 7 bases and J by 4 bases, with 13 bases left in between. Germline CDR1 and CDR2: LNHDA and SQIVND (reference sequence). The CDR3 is CASTRQGGETQYF. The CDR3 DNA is TGTGCCAGTACCCGACAGGGAGGAGAGACCCAGTACTTC.

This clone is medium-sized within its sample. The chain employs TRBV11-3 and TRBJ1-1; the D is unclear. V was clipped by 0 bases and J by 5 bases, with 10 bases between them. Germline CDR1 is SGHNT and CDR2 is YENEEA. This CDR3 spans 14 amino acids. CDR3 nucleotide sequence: TGTGCCAGCAGCTTAGAGGACCCAAGGACTGAAGCTTTCTTT. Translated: CASSLEDPRTEAFF.

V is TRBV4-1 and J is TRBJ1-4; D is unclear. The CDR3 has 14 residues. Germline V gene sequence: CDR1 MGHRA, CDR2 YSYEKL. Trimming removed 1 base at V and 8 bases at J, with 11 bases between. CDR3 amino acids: CASSQGPGEEKLFF. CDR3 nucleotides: TGCGCCAGCAGCCAAGGGCCCGGGGAAGAAAAACTGTTTTTT.

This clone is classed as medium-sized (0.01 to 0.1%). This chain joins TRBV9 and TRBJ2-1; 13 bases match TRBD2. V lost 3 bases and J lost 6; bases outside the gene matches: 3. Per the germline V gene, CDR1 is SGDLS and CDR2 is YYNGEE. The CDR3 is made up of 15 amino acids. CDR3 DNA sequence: TGTGCCAGCAGCGGACTAGCGGGGGGCCCCAATGAGCAGTTCTTC. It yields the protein CASSGLAGGPNEQFF.

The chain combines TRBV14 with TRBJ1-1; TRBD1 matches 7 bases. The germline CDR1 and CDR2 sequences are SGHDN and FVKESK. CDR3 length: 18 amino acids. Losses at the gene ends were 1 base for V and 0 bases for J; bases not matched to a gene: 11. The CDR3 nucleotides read TGTGCCAGCAGCCAAGGACCCTTTGGACAGGCGATGAACACTGAAGCTTTCTTT. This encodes CASSQGPFGQAMNTEAFF.

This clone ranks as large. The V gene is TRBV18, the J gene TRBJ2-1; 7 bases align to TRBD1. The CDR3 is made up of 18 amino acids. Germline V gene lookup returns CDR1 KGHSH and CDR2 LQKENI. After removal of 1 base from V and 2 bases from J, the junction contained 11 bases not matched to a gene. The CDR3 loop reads CASSPLPGQTSTYNEQFF. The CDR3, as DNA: TGTGCCAGCTCACCACTCCCGGGACAGACTTCGACCTACAATGAGCAGTTCTTC.

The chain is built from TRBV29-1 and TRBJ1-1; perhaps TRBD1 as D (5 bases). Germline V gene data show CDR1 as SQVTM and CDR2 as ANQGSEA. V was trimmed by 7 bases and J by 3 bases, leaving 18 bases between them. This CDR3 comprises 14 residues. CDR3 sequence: CSASLTEAHTEAFF. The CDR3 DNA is TGCAGCGCTTCCCTGACAGAGGCCCACACTGAAGCTTTCTTT. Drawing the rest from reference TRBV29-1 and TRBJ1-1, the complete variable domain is SAVISQKPSRDICQRGTSLTIQCQVDSQVTMMFWYRQQPGQSLTLIATANQGSEATYESGFVIDKFPISRPNLTFSTLTVSNMSPEDSSIYLCSASLTEAHTEAFFGQGTRLTVV.

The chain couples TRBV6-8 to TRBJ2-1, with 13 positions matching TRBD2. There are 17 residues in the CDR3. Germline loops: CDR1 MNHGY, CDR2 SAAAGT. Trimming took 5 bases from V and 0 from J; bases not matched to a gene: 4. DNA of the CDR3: TGTGCCAGCAGTCGGACTAGCGGGGGATACTCCTACAATGAGCAGTTCTTC. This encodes CASSRTSGGYSYNEQFF.

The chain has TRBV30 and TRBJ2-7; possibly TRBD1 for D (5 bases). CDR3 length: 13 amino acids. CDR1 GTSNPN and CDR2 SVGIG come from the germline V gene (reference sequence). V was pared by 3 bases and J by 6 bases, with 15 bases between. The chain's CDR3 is CAWSDLRVAEQYF. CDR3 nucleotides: TGTGCCTGGAGCGACCTCAGGGTTGCCGAGCAGTACTTC.

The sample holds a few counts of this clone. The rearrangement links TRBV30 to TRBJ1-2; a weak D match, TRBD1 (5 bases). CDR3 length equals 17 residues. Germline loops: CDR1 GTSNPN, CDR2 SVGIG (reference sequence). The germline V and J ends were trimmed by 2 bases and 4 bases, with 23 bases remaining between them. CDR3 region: CAWSSTPLGTAGYGYTF. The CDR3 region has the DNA TGTGCCTGGAGTTCTACTCCCCTCGGGACTGCGGGCTATGGCTACACCTTC. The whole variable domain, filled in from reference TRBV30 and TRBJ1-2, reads SQTIHQWPATLVQPVGSPLSLECTVEGTSNPNLYWYRQAAGRGLQLLFYSVGIGQISSEVPQNLSASRPQDRQFILSSKKLLLSDSGFYLCAWSSTPLGTAGYGYTFGSGTRLTVV.

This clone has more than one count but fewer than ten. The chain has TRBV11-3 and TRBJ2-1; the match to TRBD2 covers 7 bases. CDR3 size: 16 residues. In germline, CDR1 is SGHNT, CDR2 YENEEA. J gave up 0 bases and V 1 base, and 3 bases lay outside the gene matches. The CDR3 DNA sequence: TGTGCCAGCAGCTTAGGAGGCGGGAGCTCCTACAATGAGCAGTTCTTC. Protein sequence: CASSLGGGSSYNEQFF.

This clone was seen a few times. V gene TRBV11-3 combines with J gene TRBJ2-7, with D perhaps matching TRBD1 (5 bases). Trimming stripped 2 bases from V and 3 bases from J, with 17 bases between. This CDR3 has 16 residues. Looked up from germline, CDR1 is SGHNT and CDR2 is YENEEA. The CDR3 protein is CASSLRGRRMDYEQYF. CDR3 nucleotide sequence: TGTGCCAGCAGCTTAAGGGGAAGAAGAATGGACTACGAGCAGTACTTC.

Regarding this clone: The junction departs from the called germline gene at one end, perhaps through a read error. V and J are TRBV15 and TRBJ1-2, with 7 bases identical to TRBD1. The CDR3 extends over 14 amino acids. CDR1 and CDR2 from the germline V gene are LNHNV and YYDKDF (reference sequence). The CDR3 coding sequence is TGTGCCACTAGCAGGGACAGTTTTAACTATGGCTACACCTTC. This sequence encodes CATSRDSFNYGYTF.

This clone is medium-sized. The CDR3 here is CASSLRLGAGDSPLHF. The CDR3 bases are TGTGCCAGCAGCCTAAGACTGGGGGCAGGGGATTCACCCCTCCACTTT. The chain has TRBV11-3 and TRBJ1-6; weak D call: TRBD1 (6 bases). The CDR3 runs to 16 residues. In germline, CDR1 is SGHNT, CDR2 YENEEA. V lost 5 bases to trimming and J lost 8 bases, with 19 bases between them.

This CDR3 is CASSYRPMNTEAFF. CDR3 coding DNA: TGTGCCAGCAGTTATCGACCAATGAACACTGAAGCTTTCTTT. V and J are TRBV6-8 and TRBJ1-1; D unclear. This CDR3 is built from 14 residues. Germline lookup yields CDR1 MNHGY and CDR2 SAAAGT. Trimming took off 3 bases at V and 0 bases at J, with 8 bases between the two ends.

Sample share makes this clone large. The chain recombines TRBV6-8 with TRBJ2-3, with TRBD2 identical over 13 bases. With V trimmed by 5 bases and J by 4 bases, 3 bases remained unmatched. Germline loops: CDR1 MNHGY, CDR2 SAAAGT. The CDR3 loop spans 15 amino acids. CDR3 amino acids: CASSDTSGGADTQYF. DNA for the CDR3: TGTGCCAGCAGTGACACTAGCGGGGGGGCAGATACGCAGTATTTT.

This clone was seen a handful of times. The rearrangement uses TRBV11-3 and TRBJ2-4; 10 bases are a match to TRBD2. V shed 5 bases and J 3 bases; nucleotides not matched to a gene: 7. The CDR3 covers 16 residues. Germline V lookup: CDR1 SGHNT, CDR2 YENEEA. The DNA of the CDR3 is TGTGCCAGCAGCCGTTCAGCGGGAGGGGGCAAAAACATTCAGTACTTC. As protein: CASSRSAGGGKNIQYF.